The text below deals with one TCR beta chain. The antigen is not known. The V gene lost 1 base and the J gene lost 1 base, with 11 bases spanning the gap. Germline V lookup: CDR1 SEHNR, CDR2 FQNEAQ (reference sequence). This CDR3 contains 15 residues. These data are taken from a study of cytomegalovirus exposure and HLA in healthy donors. Study observations and caveats: The CMV antigen specificity of a few CMV-associated chains was confirmed through in vitro analysis. Productive status was seen about 87% or about 30% of the time for most TCR beta V segments in an earlier analysis. Listed as cytomegalovirus-associated were 150 to 200 TCR beta chains.

Amplification used 60 Vbeta primers and 13 Jbeta primers. Profiled with immunoSEQ multiplex PCR; TCRdb holds only in-frame clones, not every one. The sample holds around 250,000 clones, around 81% seen once. All the people who gave samples were healthy bone marrow donors. The rearrangement uses TRBV7-9 and TRBJ2-7, with a possible D match to TRBD1 (6 bases). The sample consisted of PBMCs. This TCR was recovered from a woman aged 60-70 years in good health and CMV-seropositive. CDR3 in DNA: TGTGCCAGCAGCTTAGGCCGGGACACTTCCTACGAGCAGTACTTC. Amino acid sequence: CASSLGRDTSYEQYF.